The T cell receptor (beta chain) under discussion was sequenced for a study of cytomegalovirus exposure and HLA in healthy donors. Use of 60 Vbeta and 13 Jbeta primers characterized the PCR. Produced via immunoSEQ multiplex PCR; TCRdb's table is partial and in-frame only. The sample records 170,000 or so clones, 70% to 85% being singletons. This CDR3 has 17 residues. Germline values: CDR1 SEHNR, CDR2 FQNEAQ (reference sequence). Trimming took 5 bases from V and 9 from J; bases not matched to a gene: 12. This receptor was obtained from a young woman in good health and CMV-seropositive. The specimen sequenced was PBMCs. This chain links TRBV7-9 with TRBJ2-1, with 14 bases lining up with TRBD2. CDR3 sequence reads: CASSPPPGLAGVTEQFF. In DNA, the CDR3 is TGTGCCAGCAGCCCCCCTCCGGGACTAGCGGGAGTAACTGAGCAGTTCTTC.